These T cell receptor beta chains were read from a single sample in a study of blood T cell repertoires in COVID-19. Profiled with immunoSEQ multiplex PCR; TCRdb holds only in-frame clones, not every one. The data show about 70,000 clones, roughly 86% seen once. The specimen was peripheral blood. The receptors derive from a human donor in a cohort sampled during active COVID-19. Both conserved end residues are part of each CDR3. A D gene is named only where the DNA matches it firmly. Some rows mark clone size as missing; the rest say once, few, many or name a class of expanded clone.

>TRBJ2-1|.|TRBV3-1/TRBV3-2|TRBD1
TGTGCCAGCAGCCAAGACTATGCCATGGTAGGGACAGGGACGTTGGATGAGCAGTTCTTC
CASSQDYAMVGTGTLDEQFF
>TRBJ2-3|once|TRBV3-1/TRBV3-2|.
TGTGCCACCACGGGCGGGGGCCCAGATACGCAGTATTTT
CATTGGGPDTQYF
>TRBJ2-3|.|TRBV29-1|TRBD1
TGCAGCGCCCGCCCGGGACAGGGGGCTGCAGATACGCAGTATTTT
CSARPGQGAADTQYF
>TRBJ1-1|.|TRBV6-6|.
TGTGCCAGCAGTTACCGGATTACAGATAAAGCTTTCTTT
CASSYRITDKAFF
>TRBJ2-5|few|TRBV5-1|.
TGCGCCAGCTTCGAAGGAGGGCAGCAAGAGACCCAGTACTTC
CASFEGGQQETQYF
>TRBJ1-6|.|TRBV20-1|.
TGCAGTGCTAGTTCCGGACAAATGGCCTATAATTCACCCCTCCACTTT
CSASSGQMAYNSPLHF
>TRBJ2-7|.|TRBV7-9|.
TGTGCCAGCAGCTTAGTACAGTTCTCCTACGAGCAGTACTTC
CASSLVQFSYEQYF
>TRBJ1-5|.|TRBV10-3|.
TGTGCCATCAGTGAGTCCGGCGGGGGCAATCAGCCCCAGCATTTT
CAISESGGGNQPQHF
>TRBJ1-5|.|TRBV5-6|.
TGTGCCAGCAGCCCTGGCCACAGGGCTAATCAGCCCCAGCATTTT
CASSPGHRANQPQHF
>TRBJ1-3|.|TRBV14|.
TGTGCCAGCAGCACAGCAATTGGAAACACCATATATTTT
CASSTAIGNTIYF
>TRBJ2-1|.|TRBV15|.
TGTGCCACCAGCAGGGGGCGGAATGAGCAGTTCTTC
CATSRGRNEQFF
>TRBJ1-5|once|TRBV7-2|.
TGTGCCAGCAGCATTGGACGGGAGCAGCCCCAGCATTTT
CASSIGREQPQHF
>TRBJ2-7|once|TRBV2|TRBD2
TGTGCCAGCAGTGAAATGGAGCGGGGGGCCTACGAGCAGTACTTC
CASSEMERGAYEQYF
>TRBJ1-5|.|TRBV29-1|.
TGCAGCGTTTCAGCCACGGGGTACAATCAGCCCCAGCATTTT
CSVSATGYNQPQHF
>TRBJ1-6|.|TRBV7-9|TRBD1
TGTGCCAGCAGCCCCCCGGGACAGCTTAATTCACCCCTCCACTTT
CASSPPGQLNSPLHF
>TRBJ1-4|.|TRBV30|TRBD1
TGTGCCTGGAGTGACAGGGGGCGCACGGGTGAAAAACTGTTTTTT
CAWSDRGRTGEKLFF